What follows describes a single TCR beta chain. This record comes from a study of cytomegalovirus exposure and HLA in healthy donors. Researchers ran the PCR with 60 Vbeta and 13 Jbeta primers. Sequencing was performed with immunoSEQ multiplex PCR; in TCRdb, only in-frame clones are kept and a portion is missing. The sample shows around 100,000 clones, 76% of them seen only once. This sequence was found in a woman aged 18-35 years in good health and CMV-seropositive. Sequencing was done on a sample of PBMCs.

The CDR3 is CASRRGQGGYNEQFF. CDR3 DNA sequence: TGCGCCAGCAGGAGGGGACAGGGGGGTTACAATGAGCAGTTCTTC. The chain has TRBV5-1 and TRBJ2-1, with 11 bases lining up with TRBD1. The germline CDR1 and CDR2 sequences are SGHRS and YFSETQ. Trimming removed 5 bases from V and 4 bases from J; junction bases left unmatched: 5. This CDR3 has 15 residues.